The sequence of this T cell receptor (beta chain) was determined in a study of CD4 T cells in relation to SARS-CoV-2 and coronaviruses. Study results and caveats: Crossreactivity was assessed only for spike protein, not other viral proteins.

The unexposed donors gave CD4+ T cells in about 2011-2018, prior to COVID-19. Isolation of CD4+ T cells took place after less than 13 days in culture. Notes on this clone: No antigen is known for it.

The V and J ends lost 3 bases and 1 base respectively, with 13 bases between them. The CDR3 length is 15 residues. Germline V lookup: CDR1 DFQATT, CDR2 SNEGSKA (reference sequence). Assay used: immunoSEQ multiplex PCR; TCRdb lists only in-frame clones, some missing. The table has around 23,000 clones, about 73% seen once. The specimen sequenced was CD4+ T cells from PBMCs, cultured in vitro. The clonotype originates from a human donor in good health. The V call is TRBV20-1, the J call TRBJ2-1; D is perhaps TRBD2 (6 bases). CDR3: CSASFRERSYNEQFF. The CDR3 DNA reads TGCAGTGCTAGTTTTCGGGAGAGGTCCTACAATGAGCAGTTCTTC.